This record looks at one T cell receptor (beta chain) sequence and its context. Its cognate antigen is unknown. These data are taken from a study of CD8+ T cells in alopecia areata. V was trimmed by 4 bases and J by 8 bases, leaving 15 bases between them. In germline, CDR1 is GTSNPN, CDR2 SVGIG (reference sequence). The CDR3 runs 13 residues. Alopecia areata patients provided lesional scalp punch biopsies and peripheral blood. Sorting separated CD4+ and CD8+ T cells out of PBMCs. Sequencing relied on a cDNA template that was reverse transcribed from extracted RNA. TCRdb keeps only in-frame clones here, not all; method: immunoSEQ multiplex PCR. The sample includes about 120,000 clones, around 45% of them seen just once. Study-wide findings and caveats: Elevated clonality characterized lesional scalp relative to normal scalp, particularly in alopecia totalis/universalis. Patients showed less clear TCR sequence sharing than mice, possibly partly because of HLA diversity.

The sequencing input was NKG2D-low CD8+ T cells sorted from blood. The sequence came from a human donor with alopecia areata. The chain employs TRBV30 and TRBJ2-1, with D possibly being TRBD2 (7 bases). The CDR3 sequence: CAWTPGGGDEQFF. The CDR3 nucleotides read TGTGCCTGGACCCCGGGGGGCGGAGATGAGCAGTTCTTC. The variable domain in full, completed from reference TRBV30 and TRBJ2-1, reads SQTIHQWPATLVQPVGSPLSLECTVEGTSNPNLYWYRQAAGRGLQLLFYSVGIGQISSEVPQNLSASRPQDRQFILSSKKLLLSDSGFYLCAWTPGGGDEQFFGPGTRLTVL.